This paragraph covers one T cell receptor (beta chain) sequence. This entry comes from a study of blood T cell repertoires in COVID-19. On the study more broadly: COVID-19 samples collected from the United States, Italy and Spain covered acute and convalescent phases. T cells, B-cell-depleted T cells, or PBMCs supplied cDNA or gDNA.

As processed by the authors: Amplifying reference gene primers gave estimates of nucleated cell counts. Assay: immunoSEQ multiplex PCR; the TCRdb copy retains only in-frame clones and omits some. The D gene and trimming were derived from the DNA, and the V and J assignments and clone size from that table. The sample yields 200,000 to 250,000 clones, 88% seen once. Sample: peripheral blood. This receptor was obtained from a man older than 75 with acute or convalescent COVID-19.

CDR3 region: CASSLTGQGGEQYF. CDR3 sequence (DNA): TGTGCCAGCAGCTTAACGGGACAGGGAGGCGAGCAGTACTTC. The rearrangement uses TRBV7-3 and TRBJ2-7, with 9 bases fitting TRBD1. The CDR3 has 14 residues. Germline V CDR1 and CDR2: SGHTA, FQGTGA. J was trimmed by 6 bases and V by 0 bases; bases with no gene match: 3.